These 8 T cell receptor beta chains originate from one sample sequenced in a study of cytomegalovirus exposure and HLA in healthy donors. Assay: immunoSEQ multiplex PCR; the TCRdb copy retains only in-frame clones and omits some. Of some 170,000 clones in the sample, 86% were seen once. What was sequenced was PBMCs. Receptors originate from a woman in her late teens or twenties in good health and CMV-seronegative.

The chain combines TRBV21-1 with TRBJ1-5; TRBD1, as called in the table, went unchecked against the DNA. TRBV21-1 is tagged as a pseudogene. CDR3 length equals 15 residues. The CDR3: CASSKDWQGSQPQHF. The CDR3 DNA reads TGTGCCAGCAGCAAAGATTGGCAGGGCAGTCAGCCCCAGCATTTT.

The chain combines TRBV5-4 with TRBJ1-2; D is perhaps TRBD1 (5 bases). The CDR3 has 12 residues. Germline-derived CDR1 and CDR2 are SGHNT and YYREEE (reference sequence). Trimming stripped 5 bases from V and 8 bases from J, with 13 bases between. CDR3 residues: CASSSTAGGYTF. DNA of the CDR3: TGTGCCAGCAGTTCGACAGCTGGCGGCTACACCTTC.

The chain joins TRBV4-3 to TRBJ2-3, with a tentative D call TRBD2 (6 bases). The CDR3 is 14 residues long. The ends were cut back, 2 bases at V and 1 base at J, with 7 bases in the middle. Germline assignment: CDR1 LGHNA and CDR2 YSLEER. CDR3 coding DNA: TGCGCCAGCAGCCAATCGGGAGGCACAGATACGCAGTATTTT. Amino acids: CASSQSGGTDTQYF.

The chain couples TRBV18 to TRBJ1-1, with 7 bases identical to TRBD1. There are 13 residues in the CDR3. CDR1 and CDR2 from the germline V gene are KGHSH and LQKENI. J lost 3 bases, V lost 3 bases, and 1 base had no gene match. CDR3 nucleotides: TGTGCCAGCTCACCCGACAGGGACACTGAAGCTTTCTTT. Amino acids: CASSPDRDTEAFF.

V and J are TRBV5-8 and TRBJ2-7, with a possible D match to TRBD2 (6 bases). The CDR3 is 13 amino acids. Germline CDR1 reads SGHTS; CDR2 reads YDEGEE. The V end was cut by 1 base, the J end by 6 bases, with 11 bases between. CDR3 protein: CASSLTGGIEQYF. The CDR3 bases are TGTGCCAGCAGCTTGACCGGGGGTATCGAGCAGTACTTC.

This clone was detected a few times. V usage is TRBV19 and J usage is TRBJ1-2; TRBD1 is a possible D gene (5 bases). Germline loops: CDR1 LNHDA, CDR2 SQIVND (reference sequence). The V end lost 2 bases, the J end lost 4 bases, and 20 bases lay between the germline ends. The CDR3 contains 17 residues. This CDR3 reads CASSIRLRDAFLYGYTF. The CDR3 coding sequence is TGTGCCAGTAGTATAAGACTGCGGGACGCTTTCCTCTATGGCTACACCTTC.

CDR3 sequence reads: CASRTSGGYNEQFF. The CDR3 region has the DNA TGTGCCAGCCGGACTAGCGGGGGATACAATGAGCAGTTCTTC. This rearrangement joins TRBV19 to TRBJ2-1; 13 bases are a match to TRBD2. V shed 9 bases and J 4 bases; nucleotides not matched to a gene: 3. The CDR3 has 14 residues. The germline CDR1 and CDR2 sequences are LNHDA and SQIVND (reference sequence).

The chain carries TRBV6-6 and TRBJ2-3; TRBD2 agrees at 8 bases. V dropped 7 bases and J dropped 6; count of bases not matched to a gene: 15. The CDR3 runs to 16 residues. The germline V gene has CDR1 MNHNY and CDR2 SVGAGI (reference sequence). The CDR3 coding sequence is TGTGCCAGCAAGGACGATCGGACTAGCATCTCTGATACGCAGTATTTT. Translation gives CASKDDRTSISDTQYF.